This T cell receptor beta chain was profiled in a study of blood T cells in healthy people across ages (dated by TCRdb to the mid-2010s). The study in broad terms: In model experiments, template switching captured roughly one uniquely barcoded TCR beta cDNA molecule for every two T cells. To avoid experimental bias, donors of different ages were spread randomly across the sequencing lanes. The study analyzed two additional independent replicas of 1 million unique cDNA reads from the same blood draw for two donors, one aged 18 to 29 and one aged 80 or older. The study measured age-related changes in TCR beta repertoire diversity using deep sequencing normalized with unique cDNA molecular identifiers. The donors were divided into four age groups: young (average about 15 years), middle-aged (under 40), aged (approximately 62) and long-lived (about 80). Points the paper makes about the study in general: Total diversity estimates from one million sequenced T cells were considered lower bounds and underestimates. Donor CMV infection status was unknown, potentially confounding age-related changes in expanded clonotypes. Bulk unsorted PBMC profiling prevented conclusive comparison of naive and antigen-experienced compartments. Observed TCR beta diversity per million T cells fell roughly linearly with age, and a significant reduction was already apparent by age about 36. Observed TCR beta diversity correlated strongly with the percentage of naive T cells measured by flow cytometry. Compared with the aged group, the long-lived group had more naive CD4+ T cells, fewer expanded clones and increased TCR diversity, suggesting age selection.

This clonotype was seen more than once but under ten times. Its recognized antigen is unknown. No base quality values were provided; no much bigger clone lies one nucleotide off. The germline V gene (reference sequence) yields MNHNY for CDR1 and SVGAGI for CDR2. A distance of 13 bases separates the germline ends of V and J, which lose 0 bases and 0 bases respectively. The CDR3 numbers 17 residues from cysteine through phenylalanine. Of all the DNA, just the CDR3 is kept, 51 bases in frame from base 1. The donors were about 40 Caucasian individuals from Russia, aged 6 to 90 years, who were systemically healthy. Each donor gave approximately 9.4 milliliters of peripheral blood, drawn into EDTA-treated Vacutainer tubes. Ficoll-Paque density-gradient centrifugation was used to isolate PBMCs, with at least 7 million obtained per sample. Total RNA was extracted from PBMCs with Trizol reagent, with at least 6 micrograms obtained per sample. For every donor, an aliquot of PBMCs went through flow cytometry to measure the percentages of naive CD45RAhigh/CD27high T cells.

The method behind the library was 5' RACE. The sequencing machine was an Illumina HiSeq 2500. A second PCR of roughly 7 to 12 cycles was run with a J-beta primer mix and a sample-barcoded 5' primer. A unique molecular identifier was introduced onto each TCR beta cDNA molecule by a template-switch 5' adaptor carrying 12 random nucleotides. At least 2.5 million CDR3-containing paired-end reads were obtained from each sample. The Mint cDNA synthesis kit, primed by a TRBC-specific oligonucleotide, was used to synthesize first-strand cDNA from all RNA. Following uracil-DNA glycosylase treatment, a first 18-cycle PCR with universal primers M1SS and BC2_uni_R was performed on all cDNA. The authors' analysis ran thus. For normalization, 1 million high-quality reads were randomly selected from each sample, with every read carrying a distinct molecular identifier. Instead of being binned into consensus sequences, reads that shared molecular identifiers were thrown out. MiTCR, set to a Q25 quality threshold and the strictest error-elimination algorithm, was used for CDR3 identification, clonotype clustering and error correction. Lower-bound total TCR beta diversity was estimated with a nonparametric unseen species model using Euler transformation. TCRdb applied fastp at Q25 and MiXCR to the public reads, then kept only in-frame beta chains. Each CDR3 protein appears once, grouped with its most common genes and DNA. The V and J calls, along with clone size, are taken from TCRdb and not from the paper's own processing. This sample is represented by about 2 million distinct CDR3 sequences; 49% of them were singletons. Together, the top ten hold more than 2% of the sample.

Sequencing used blood. Here the chain combines TRBV6-6 and TRBJ2-3; perhaps TRBD2 is the D gene, with 5 bases matching. This clonotype was obtained from a woman in her forties in good health. The sequenced DNA: TGTGCCAGCAGTTACTCCTCCGGGGAGAGAAGCACAGATACGCAGTATTTT. It translates to CASSYSSGERSTDTQYF.